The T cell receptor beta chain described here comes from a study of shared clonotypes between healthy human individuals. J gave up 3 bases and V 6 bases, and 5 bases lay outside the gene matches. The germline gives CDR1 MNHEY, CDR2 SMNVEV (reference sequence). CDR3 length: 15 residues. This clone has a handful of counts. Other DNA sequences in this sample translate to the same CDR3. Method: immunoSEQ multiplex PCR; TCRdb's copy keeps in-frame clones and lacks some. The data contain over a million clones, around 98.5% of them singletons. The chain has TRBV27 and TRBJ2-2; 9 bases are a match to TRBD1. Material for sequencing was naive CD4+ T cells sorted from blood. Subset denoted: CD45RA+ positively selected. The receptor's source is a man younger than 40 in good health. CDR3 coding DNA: TGTGCCAGCAGCCGGGGACAGGGCTACACCGGGGAGCTGTTTTTT. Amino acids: CASSRGQGYTGELFF.